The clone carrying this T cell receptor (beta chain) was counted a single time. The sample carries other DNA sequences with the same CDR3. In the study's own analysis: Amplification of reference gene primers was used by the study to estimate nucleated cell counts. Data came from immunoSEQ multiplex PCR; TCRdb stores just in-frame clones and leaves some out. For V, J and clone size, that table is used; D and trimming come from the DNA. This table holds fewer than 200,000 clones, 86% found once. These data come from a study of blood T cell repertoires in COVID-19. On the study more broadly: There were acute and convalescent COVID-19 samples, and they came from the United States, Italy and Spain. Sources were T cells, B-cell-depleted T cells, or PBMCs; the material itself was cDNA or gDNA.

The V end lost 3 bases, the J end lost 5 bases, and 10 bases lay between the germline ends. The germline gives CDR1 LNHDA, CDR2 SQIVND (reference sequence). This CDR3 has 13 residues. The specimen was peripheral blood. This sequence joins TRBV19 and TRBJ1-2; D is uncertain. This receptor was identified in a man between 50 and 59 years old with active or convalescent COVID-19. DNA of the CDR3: TGTGCCAGTAGTATTACCGGGTTGTATGGCTACACCTTC. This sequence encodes CASSITGLYGYTF.